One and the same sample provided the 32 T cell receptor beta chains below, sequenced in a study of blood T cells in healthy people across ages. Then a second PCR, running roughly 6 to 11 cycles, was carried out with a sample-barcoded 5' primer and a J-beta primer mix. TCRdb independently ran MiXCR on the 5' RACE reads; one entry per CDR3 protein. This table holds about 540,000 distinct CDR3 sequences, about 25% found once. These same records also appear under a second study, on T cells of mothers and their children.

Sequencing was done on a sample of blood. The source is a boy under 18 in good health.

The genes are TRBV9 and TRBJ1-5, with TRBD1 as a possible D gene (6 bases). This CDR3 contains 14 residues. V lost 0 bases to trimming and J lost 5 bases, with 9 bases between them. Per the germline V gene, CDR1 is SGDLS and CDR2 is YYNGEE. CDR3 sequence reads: CASSVDQGYQPQHF. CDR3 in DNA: TGTGCCAGCAGCGTAGATCAGGGGTATCAGCCCCAGCATTTT.

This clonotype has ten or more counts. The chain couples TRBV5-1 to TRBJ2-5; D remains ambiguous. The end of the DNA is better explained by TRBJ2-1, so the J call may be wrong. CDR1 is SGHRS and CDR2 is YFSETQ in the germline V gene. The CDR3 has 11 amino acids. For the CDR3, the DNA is TGCGCCAGCAGCTTGGTGGGGGAGCAGTTCTTC. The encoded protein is CASSLVGEQFF.

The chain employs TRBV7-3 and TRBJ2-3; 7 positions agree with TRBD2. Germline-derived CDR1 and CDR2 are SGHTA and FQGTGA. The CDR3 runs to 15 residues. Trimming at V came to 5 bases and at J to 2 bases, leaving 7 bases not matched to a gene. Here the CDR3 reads CASSPGLVVTDTQYF. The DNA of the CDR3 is TGTGCCAGCAGCCCCGGACTAGTGGTCACAGATACGCAGTATTTT. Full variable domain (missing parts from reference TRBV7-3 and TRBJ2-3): GAGVSQTPSNKVTEKGKYVELRCDPISGHTALYWYRQSLGQGPEFLIYFQGTGAADDSGLPNDRFFAVRPEGSVSTLKIQRTERGDSAVYLCASSPGLVVTDTQYFGPGTRLTVL.

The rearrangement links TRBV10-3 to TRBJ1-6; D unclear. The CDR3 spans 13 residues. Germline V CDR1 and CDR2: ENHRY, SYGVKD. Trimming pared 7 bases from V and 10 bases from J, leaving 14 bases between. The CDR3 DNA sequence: TGTGCCATCACTCCTCGAGGGAACTCACCCCTCCACTTT. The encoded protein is CAITPRGNSPLHF.

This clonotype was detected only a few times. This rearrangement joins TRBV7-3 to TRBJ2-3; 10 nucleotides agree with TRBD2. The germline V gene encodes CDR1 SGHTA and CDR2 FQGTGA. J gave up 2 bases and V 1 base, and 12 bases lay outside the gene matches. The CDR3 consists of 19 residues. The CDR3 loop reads CASSLIALAGPISTDTQYF. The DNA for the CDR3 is TGTGCCAGCAGCTTAATCGCACTAGCGGGACCAATATCCACAGATACGCAGTATTTT.

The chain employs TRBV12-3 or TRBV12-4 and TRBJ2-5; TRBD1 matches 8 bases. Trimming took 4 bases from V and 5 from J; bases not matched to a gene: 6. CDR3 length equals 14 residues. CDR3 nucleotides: TGTGCCAGCAGTTGGACAGGGTATGAGGAGACCCAGTACTTC. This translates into CASSWTGYEETQYF.

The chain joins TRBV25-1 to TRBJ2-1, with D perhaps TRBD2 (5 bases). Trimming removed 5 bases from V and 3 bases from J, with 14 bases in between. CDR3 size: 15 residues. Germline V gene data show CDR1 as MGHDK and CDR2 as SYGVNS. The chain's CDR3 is CASSPLRTHYNEQFF. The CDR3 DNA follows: TGTGCCAGCAGTCCTCTACGGACTCACTACAATGAGCAGTTCTTC.

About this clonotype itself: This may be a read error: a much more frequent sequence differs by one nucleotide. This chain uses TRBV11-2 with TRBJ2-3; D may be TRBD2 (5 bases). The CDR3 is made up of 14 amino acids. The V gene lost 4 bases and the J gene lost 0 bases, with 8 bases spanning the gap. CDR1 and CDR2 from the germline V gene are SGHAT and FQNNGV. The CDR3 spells CASSCSGSTDTQYF. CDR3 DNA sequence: TGTGCCAGCAGCTGCAGCGGTAGCACAGATACGCAGTATTTT.

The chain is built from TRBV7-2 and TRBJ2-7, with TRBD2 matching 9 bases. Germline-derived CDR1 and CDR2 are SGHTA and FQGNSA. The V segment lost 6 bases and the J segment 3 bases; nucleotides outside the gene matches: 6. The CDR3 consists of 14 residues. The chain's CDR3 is CASSGLAGFYEQYF. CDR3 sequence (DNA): TGTGCCAGCAGTGGGCTAGCGGGATTCTACGAGCAGTACTTC.

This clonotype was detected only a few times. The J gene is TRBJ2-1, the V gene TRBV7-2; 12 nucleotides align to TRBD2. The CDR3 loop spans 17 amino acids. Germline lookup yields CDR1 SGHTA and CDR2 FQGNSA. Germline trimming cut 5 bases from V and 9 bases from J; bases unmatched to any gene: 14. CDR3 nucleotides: TGTGCCAGCAGCCCTTTAACGACTAGCGGGAGAAAGGGTGAGCAGTTCTTC. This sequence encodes CASSPLTTSGRKGEQFF.

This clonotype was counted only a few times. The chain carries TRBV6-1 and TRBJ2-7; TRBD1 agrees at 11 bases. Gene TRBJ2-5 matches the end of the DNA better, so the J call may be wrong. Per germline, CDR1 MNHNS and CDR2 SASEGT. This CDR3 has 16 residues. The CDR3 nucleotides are TGTGCCAGCAGGAACGGGGACAGGGGGAGATCGGAGACCCAGTACTTC. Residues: CASRNGDRGRSETQYF.

CDR3 sequence: CASSYQLADASTDTQHF. The CDR3, as DNA: TGTGCCAGCAGCTACCAGCTAGCGGACGCTAGCACAGATACGCAGCATTTT. J is TRBJ2-3 and V is TRBV13, with D unresolved. Gene TRBJ1-5 matches the end of the DNA better, so the J call may be wrong. This CDR3 comprises 17 residues. Germline-derived CDR1 and CDR2 are PRHDT and FYEKMQ (reference sequence).

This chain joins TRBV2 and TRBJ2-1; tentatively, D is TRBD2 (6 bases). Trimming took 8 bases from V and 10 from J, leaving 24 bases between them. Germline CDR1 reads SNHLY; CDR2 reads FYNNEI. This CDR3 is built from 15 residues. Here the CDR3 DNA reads TGTGCCAGCCTGGAATGGGATAGCGGCGTAGGGGAGCAGTTCTTC. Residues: CASLEWDSGVGEQFF.

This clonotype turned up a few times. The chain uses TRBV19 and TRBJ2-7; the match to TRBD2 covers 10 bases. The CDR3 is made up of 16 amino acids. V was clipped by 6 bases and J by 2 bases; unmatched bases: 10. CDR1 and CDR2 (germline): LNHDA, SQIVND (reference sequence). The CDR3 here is CASSERGGRWTYEQYF. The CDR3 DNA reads TGTGCCAGTAGCGAGCGGGGGGGCCGTTGGACCTACGAGCAGTACTTC.

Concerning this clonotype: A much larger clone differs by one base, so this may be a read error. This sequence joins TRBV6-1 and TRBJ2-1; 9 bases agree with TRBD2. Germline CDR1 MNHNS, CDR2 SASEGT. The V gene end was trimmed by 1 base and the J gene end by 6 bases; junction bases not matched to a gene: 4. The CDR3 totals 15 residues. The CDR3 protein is CASSEVRGGANEQFF. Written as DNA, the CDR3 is TGTGCCAGCAGTGAAGTGCGCGGGGGGGCCAATGAGCAGTTCTTC.

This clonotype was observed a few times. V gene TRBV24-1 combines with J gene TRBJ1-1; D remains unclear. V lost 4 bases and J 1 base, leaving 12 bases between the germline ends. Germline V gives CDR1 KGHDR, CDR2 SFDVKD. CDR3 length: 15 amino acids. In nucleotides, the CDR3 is TGTGCCACCAGTGACCGAACGACGGGGAACACTGAAGCTTTCTTT. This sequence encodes CATSDRTTGNTEAFF.

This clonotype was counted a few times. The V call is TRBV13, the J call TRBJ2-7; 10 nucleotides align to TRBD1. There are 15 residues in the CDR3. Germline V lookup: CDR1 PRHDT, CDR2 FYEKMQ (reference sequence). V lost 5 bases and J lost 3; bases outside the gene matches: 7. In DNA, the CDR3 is TGTGCCAGCAGCGGGGCGGGACAGGGGTTCTACGAGCAGTACTTC. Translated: CASSGAGQGFYEQYF. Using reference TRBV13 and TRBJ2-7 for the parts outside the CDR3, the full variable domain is AAGVIQSPRHLIKEKRETATLKCYPIPRHDTVYWYQQGPGQDPQFLISFYEKMQSDKGSIPDRFSAQQFSDYHSELNMSSLELGDSALYFCASSGAGQGFYEQYFGPGTRLTVT.

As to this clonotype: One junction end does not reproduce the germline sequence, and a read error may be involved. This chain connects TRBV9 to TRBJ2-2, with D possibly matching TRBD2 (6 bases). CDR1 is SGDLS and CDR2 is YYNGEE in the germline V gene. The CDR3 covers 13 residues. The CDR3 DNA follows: TGTGCCAGTAGCGTCTGGGGGGCCGGGGAGCTGTTTTTT. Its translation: CASSVWGAGELFF. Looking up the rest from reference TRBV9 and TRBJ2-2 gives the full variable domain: DSGVTQTPKHLITATGQRVTLRCSPRSGDLSVYWYQQSLDQGLQFLIQYYNGEERAKGNILERFSAQQFPDLHSELNLSSLELGDSALYFCASSVWGAGELFFGEGSRLTVL.

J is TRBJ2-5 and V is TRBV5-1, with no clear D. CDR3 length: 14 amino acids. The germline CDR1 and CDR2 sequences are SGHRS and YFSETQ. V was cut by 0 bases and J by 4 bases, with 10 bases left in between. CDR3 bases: TGCGCCAGCAGCTTGGCCTTGCGAGGAGAGACCCAGTACTTC. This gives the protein CASSLALRGETQYF.

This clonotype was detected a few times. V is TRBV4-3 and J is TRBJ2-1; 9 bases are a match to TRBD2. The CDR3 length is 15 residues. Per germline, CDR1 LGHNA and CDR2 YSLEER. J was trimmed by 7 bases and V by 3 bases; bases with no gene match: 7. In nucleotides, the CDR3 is TGCGCCAGCAGCCACCCAGCGGGGGGCCGGAATGAGCAGTTCTTC. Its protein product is CASSHPAGGRNEQFF.

DNA for the CDR3: TGCGCCAGCAGCGAGCGGGAGGACCAAGAGACCCAGTACTTC. Translation gives CASSEREDQETQYF. The chain is built from TRBV4-1 and TRBJ2-5, with 9 bases that match TRBD2. Unmatched junction bases numbered 1, after V lost 5 bases and J lost 0 bases. Germline V gene data show CDR1 as MGHRA and CDR2 as YSYEKL. CDR3 length: 14 residues.

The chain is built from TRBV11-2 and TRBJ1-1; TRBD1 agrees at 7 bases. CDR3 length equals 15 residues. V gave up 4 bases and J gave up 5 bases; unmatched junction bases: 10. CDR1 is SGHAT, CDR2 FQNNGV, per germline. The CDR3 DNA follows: TGTGCCAGCAGCTCATACAGGGGCCGGGGGACTGAAGCTTTCTTT. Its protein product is CASSSYRGRGTEAFF.

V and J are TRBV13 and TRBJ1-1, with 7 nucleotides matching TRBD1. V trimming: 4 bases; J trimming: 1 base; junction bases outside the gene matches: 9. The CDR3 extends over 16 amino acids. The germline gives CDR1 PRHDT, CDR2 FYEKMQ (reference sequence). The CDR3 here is CASSSPGTEGNTEAFF. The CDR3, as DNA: TGTGCCAGCAGCTCCCCCGGGACAGAAGGGAACACTGAAGCTTTCTTT.

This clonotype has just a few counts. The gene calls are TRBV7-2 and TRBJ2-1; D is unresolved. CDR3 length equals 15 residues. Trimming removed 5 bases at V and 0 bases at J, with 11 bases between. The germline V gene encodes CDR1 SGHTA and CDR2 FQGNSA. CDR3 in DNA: TGTGCCAGCAGCCCGCAAATACACTCCTACAATGAGCAGTTCTTC. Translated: CASSPQIHSYNEQFF.

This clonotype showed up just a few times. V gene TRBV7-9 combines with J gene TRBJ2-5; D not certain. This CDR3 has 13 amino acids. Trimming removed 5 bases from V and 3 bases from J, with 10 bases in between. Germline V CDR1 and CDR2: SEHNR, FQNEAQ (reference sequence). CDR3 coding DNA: TGTGCCAGCAGCGCTGCCAGCGAAGAGACCCAGTACTTC. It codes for CASSAASEETQYF.

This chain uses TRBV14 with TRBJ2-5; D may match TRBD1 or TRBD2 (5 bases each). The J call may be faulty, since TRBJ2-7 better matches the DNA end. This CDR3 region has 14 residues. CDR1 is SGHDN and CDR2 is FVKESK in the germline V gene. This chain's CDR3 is CASSSPGLVHEQYF. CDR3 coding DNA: TGTGCCAGCAGCTCGCCGGGGCTGGTCCACGAGCAGTACTTC.

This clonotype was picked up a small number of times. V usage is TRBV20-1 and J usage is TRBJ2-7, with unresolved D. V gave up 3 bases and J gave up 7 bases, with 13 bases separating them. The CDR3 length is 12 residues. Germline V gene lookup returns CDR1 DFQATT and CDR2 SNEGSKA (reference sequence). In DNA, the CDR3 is TGCAGTGCTAGGAGGACGGCTGAAGAGCAGTACTTC. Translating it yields CSARRTAEEQYF.

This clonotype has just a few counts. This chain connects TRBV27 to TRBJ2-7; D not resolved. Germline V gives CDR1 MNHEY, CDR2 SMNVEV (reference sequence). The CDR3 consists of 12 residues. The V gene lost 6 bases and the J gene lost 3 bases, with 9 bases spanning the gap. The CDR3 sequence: CASSITGYEQYF. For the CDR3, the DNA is TGTGCCAGCAGCATCACTGGCTACGAGCAGTACTTC.

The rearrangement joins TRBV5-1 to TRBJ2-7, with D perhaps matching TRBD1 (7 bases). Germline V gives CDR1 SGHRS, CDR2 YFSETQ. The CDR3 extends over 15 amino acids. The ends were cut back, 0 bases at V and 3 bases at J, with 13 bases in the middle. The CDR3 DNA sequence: TGCGCCAGCAGCTTGGCAGCAGGGGGGTTCTACGAGCAGTACTTC. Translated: CASSLAAGGFYEQYF.

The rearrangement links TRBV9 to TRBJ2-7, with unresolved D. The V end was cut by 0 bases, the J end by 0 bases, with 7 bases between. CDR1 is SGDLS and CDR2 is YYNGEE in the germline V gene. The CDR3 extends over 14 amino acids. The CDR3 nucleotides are TGTGCCAGCAGCGTAGCTTCAGTCTCCTACGAGCAGTACTTC. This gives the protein CASSVASVSYEQYF.

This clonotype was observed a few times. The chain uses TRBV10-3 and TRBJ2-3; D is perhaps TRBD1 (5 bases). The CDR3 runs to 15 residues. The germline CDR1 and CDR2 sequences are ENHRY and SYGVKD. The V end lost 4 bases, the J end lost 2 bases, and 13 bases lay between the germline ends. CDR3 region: CAISAGLSVTDTQYF. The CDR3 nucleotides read TGTGCCATCAGTGCAGGGTTGAGTGTCACAGATACGCAGTATTTT.

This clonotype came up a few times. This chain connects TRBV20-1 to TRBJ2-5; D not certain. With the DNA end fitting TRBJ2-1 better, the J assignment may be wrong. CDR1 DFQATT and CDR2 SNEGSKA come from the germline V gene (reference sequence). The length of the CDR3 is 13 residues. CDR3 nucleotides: TGCAGTGCCCCCGATCCCCCATACAATGAGCAGTTCTTC. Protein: CSAPDPPYNEQFF.